These 23 T cell receptor beta chains came from one sample sequenced in a study of regulatory T cells in long-lasting Graves disease (dated by TCRdb to about 2021). In light of the paper, this sample's time point label describes: persistent/refractory GD, antithyroid drugs over 5 years with positive TRAb. RNA was extracted from PBMCs in TRIzol for both TCR sequencing and RNA sequencing. The library relied on multiplex PCR. TCRdb names Illumina HiSeq 4000 as the instrument used. iRepertoire HTBI primers and Arm-PCR amplification of CDR3 regions were used to construct TCR beta libraries. TCRdb ran its own pipeline on the public reads, namely fastp trimming at Q25 and MiXCR clone calling, and kept in-frame beta chains. Merged by CDR3 protein, the rows form single entries marked with the most common genes and DNA. The sample table records about 450,000 distinct CDR3 sequences; 23% of these occur just once. The ten largest clonotypes hold about a quarter of the sample.

The sequenced sample was peripheral blood mononuclear cells (PBMCs), obtained when the disease was refractory, from a patient treated with antithyroid drugs. Every receptor here comes from a female donor with Graves disease.

This clonotype was detected only a few times. The gene calls are TRBV4-3 and TRBJ2-7; 8 bases fit TRBD2. V gave up 2 bases and J gave up 3 bases; unmatched junction bases: 6. This CDR3 has 15 residues. From germline, CDR1 is LGHNA and CDR2 YSLEER. CDR3 in DNA: TGCGCCAGCAGCCAAAGCGGGAGAAACCTCTACGAGCAGTACTTC. Protein product: CASSQSGRNLYEQYF.

J is TRBJ2-2 and V is TRBV18; D is undetermined. V lost 3 bases and J 0 bases, leaving 8 bases between the germline ends. The CDR3 covers 15 residues. Germline values: CDR1 KGHSH, CDR2 LQKENI. CDR3 sequence (DNA): TGTGCCAGCTCACCGACGAGCGCGAACACCGGGGAGCTGTTTTTT. Protein product: CASSPTSANTGELFF.

This clonotype occurred many times. The chain employs TRBV2 and TRBJ1-2; D call uncertain. V was cut by 5 bases and J by 4 bases, with 8 bases left in between. The V gene's germline CDR1 is SNHLY and CDR2 FYNNEI. The CDR3 has 12 amino acids. DNA of the CDR3: TGTGCCAGCAGTCCTACGTCCTATGGCTACACCTTC. Its translation is CASSPTSYGYTF.

This clonotype was counted only a few times. Since a much larger clone is just one base distant, this may be a read error. This chain joins TRBV27 and TRBJ2-2; 12 bases agree with TRBD2. The length of the CDR3 is 19 residues. The J segment lost 3 bases and the V segment lost 8 bases, leaving 16 bases of the junction unmatched. The germline V gene has CDR1 MNHEY and CDR2 SMNVEV (reference sequence). CDR3 bases: TGTGCCAGCCTAAGGGGGCTAGCGGGAGGGCCTGGGGACACCGGGGAGCTGTTTTTT. Amino acids: CASLRGLAGGPGDTGELFF.

There are many counts of this clonotype. V gene TRBV28 combines with J gene TRBJ2-7; possibly TRBD1 or TRBD2 for D (5 bases each). The ends were cut back, 7 bases at V and 2 bases at J, with 15 bases in the middle. Looked up from germline, CDR1 is MDHEN and CDR2 is SYDVKM. CDR3 length equals 14 residues. The CDR3 loop is CASILRVGAYEQYF. Written as DNA, the CDR3 is TGTGCCAGCATCCTCCGAGTGGGGGCCTACGAGCAGTACTTC.

The V and J genes are TRBV30 and TRBJ2-5; TRBD2 might be the D (6 bases). Germline V CDR1 and CDR2: GTSNPN, SVGIG (reference sequence). V lost 2 bases to trimming and J lost 5 bases, with 12 bases between them. This CDR3 region has 13 residues. The chain's CDR3 is CAWSLTRWETQYF. As DNA, the CDR3 is TGTGCCTGGAGTTTGACTAGATGGGAGACCCAGTACTTC.

This clonotype was found many times. The chain links TRBV20-1 to TRBJ1-2; no firm D call. V was clipped by 0 bases and J by 7 bases, with 9 bases between them. CDR3 length equals 12 residues. Germline CDR1 reads DFQATT; CDR2 reads SNEGSKA (reference sequence). The chain's CDR3 is CSARDTAGGYTF. DNA for the CDR3: TGCAGTGCTAGAGACACCGCCGGTGGCTACACCTTC.

The chain links TRBV4-2 to TRBJ1-1; D is ambiguous. Trimming pared 1 base from V and 0 bases from J, leaving 6 bases between. CDR1 LGHNA and CDR2 YNFKEQ come from the germline V gene. The CDR3 length is 14 residues. The CDR3 here is CASSQVAMNTEAFF. As DNA, the CDR3 is TGTGCCAGCAGCCAAGTGGCGATGAACACTGAAGCTTTCTTT.

The CDR3 sequence: CASSQERGDYGYTF. CDR3 nucleotides: TGCGCCAGCAGCCAAGAAAGGGGGGACTATGGCTACACCTTC. The rearrangement links TRBV4-3 to TRBJ1-2; possible D gene TRBD1, 6 bases. Germline-derived CDR1 and CDR2 are LGHNA and YSLEER. V was cut by 0 bases and J by 3 bases, with 8 bases left in between. This CDR3 is built from 14 residues.

The sample holds many counts of this clonotype. This sequence joins TRBV7-2 and TRBJ2-7, with no clear D. The CDR3 loop spans 14 amino acids. Germline V gene sequence: CDR1 SGHTA, CDR2 FQGNSA. Trimming stripped 6 bases from V and 4 bases from J, with 16 bases between. The CDR3 spells CASSQAPSGYEQYF. In DNA, the CDR3 is TGTGCCAGCAGTCAGGCTCCCTCCGGGTACGAGCAGTACTTC.

This clonotype was counted many times. DNA for the CDR3: TGTGCCAGCAGTTTACAGGACAGGGGGCAGTGGACTGAAGCTTTCTTT. Translated, it gives CASSLQDRGQWTEAFF. The rearrangement links TRBV12-3 or TRBV12-4 to TRBJ1-1; 11 positions agree with TRBD1. The CDR3 runs 16 residues. V shed 2 bases and J 5 bases; nucleotides not matched to a gene: 7.

CDR3 sequence (DNA): TGTGCCAGCAGCTTAAGACACCCGAACACTGAAGCTTTCTTT. It is translated as CASSLRHPNTEAFF. The chain uses TRBV5-6 and TRBJ1-1; no definite D call. The CDR3 is 14 residues long. Germline assignment: CDR1 SGHDT and CDR2 YYEEEE. V lost 2 bases and J 1 base, leaving 9 bases between the germline ends. The variable domain in full, with the rest retrieved from reference TRBV5-6 and TRBJ1-1, is DAGVTQSPTHLIKTRGQQVTLRCSPKSGHDTVSWYQQALGQGPQFIFQYYEEEERQRGNFPDRFSGHQFPNYSSELNVNALLLGDSALYLCASSLRHPNTEAFFGQGTRLTVV.

DNA for the CDR3: TGTGCCAGCACAAGGGGCCCAGATTGGTACGAGCAGTACTTC. This encodes CASTRGPDWYEQYF. The chain combines TRBV6-2 or TRBV6-3 with TRBJ2-7, with D possibly matching TRBD1 (5 bases). CDR3 length: 14 amino acids. Germline V lookup: CDR1 MNHEY, CDR2 SVGEGT. V shed 7 bases and J shed 4 bases, with 17 bases lying between them.

This clonotype was seen at least ten times. V usage is TRBV20-1 and J usage is TRBJ2-5, with 7 bases matching TRBD2. Germline V gene lookup returns CDR1 DFQATT and CDR2 SNEGSKA (reference sequence). The CDR3 has 15 amino acids. Germline trimming cut 2 bases from V and 5 bases from J; bases unmatched to any gene: 11. CDR3 in DNA: TGCAGTGCTAGAACCCGAGCGGGATTGTGGGAGACCCAGTACTTC. Protein: CSARTRAGLWETQYF.

The DNA for the CDR3 is TGTGCCAGCAGCCGTGGGGAGTCAAGTAACGGCTACACCTTC. Encoded protein: CASSRGESSNGYTF. V usage is TRBV9 and J usage is TRBJ1-2; unclear D gene. The CDR3 runs to 14 residues. V lost 4 bases to trimming and J lost 8 bases, with 18 bases between them. Germline lookup yields CDR1 SGDLS and CDR2 YYNGEE. The complete variable domain, with remaining parts taken from reference TRBV9 and TRBJ1-2, reads DSGVTQTPKHLITATGQRVTLRCSPRSGDLSVYWYQQSLDQGLQFLIQYYNGEERAKGNILERFSAQQFPDLHSELNLSSLELGDSALYFCASSRGESSNGYTFGSGTRLTVV.

The V and J genes are TRBV6-2 or TRBV6-3 and TRBJ2-7; 7 bases match TRBD2. The CDR3 extends over 15 amino acids. CDR1 MNHEY and CDR2 SVGEGT come from the germline V gene. The ends lost 7 bases at V and 2 bases at J; junction bases unmatched: 11. This chain's CDR3 is CASTTGGGSTYEQYF. The CDR3 nucleotides read TGTGCCAGCACCACCGGAGGCGGGAGCACCTACGAGCAGTACTTC.

The chain combines TRBV7-3 with TRBJ2-3; D not resolved. The V end was cut by 3 bases, the J end by 6 bases, with 10 bases between. The CDR3 covers 13 residues. The germline V gene has CDR1 SGHTA and CDR2 FQGTGA. CDR3: CASSFTAFDTQYF. DNA for the CDR3: TGTGCCAGCAGCTTTACAGCATTCGATACGCAGTATTTT.

In regard to this clonotype: This sequence may be a read error, since a much larger clone differs from it by one base. The rearrangement joins TRBV24-1 to TRBJ1-1; 9 bases agree with TRBD1. The CDR3 is 14 amino acids. The germline V gene encodes CDR1 KGHDR and CDR2 SFDVKD. Here the CDR3 DNA reads TGTGCCACCAGACAGGGGGCGGATAACACTGAAACTTTCTTT. This translates into CATRQGADNTETFF.

This chain links TRBV2 with TRBJ1-1; D possibly corresponds to TRBD1 (5 bases). The V gene's germline CDR1 is SNHLY and CDR2 FYNNEI. The CDR3 loop spans 14 amino acids. With 7 bases removed from V and 3 bases from J, the gap between germline ends came to 15 bases. CDR3 sequence: CASTLGRVDTEAFF. In nucleotides, the CDR3 is TGTGCCAGCACCCTGGGCAGGGTGGACACTGAAGCTTTCTTT.

With regard to this clonotype: Just one base apart from a much larger clone, this may be a read error. This chain connects TRBV20-1 to TRBJ1-2; D gene ambiguous. The CDR3 sequence is 13 residues long. CDR1 is DFQATT, CDR2 SNEGSKA, per germline (reference sequence). In DNA, the CDR3 is TGCAGTGCTAGAGTGCCAGCCCACTATGGCTACATCTTC. It encodes CSARVPAHYGYIF.

The table lists this clonotype with many counts. Germline is not matched at one junction end, which may reflect a read error. The V and J genes are TRBV11-1 and TRBJ1-5; perhaps TRBD1 as D (5 bases). The germline V gene has CDR1 SGHAT and CDR2 FQDESV (reference sequence). This CDR3 spans 15 amino acids. The CDR3 here is CASSPGTGSDQPQHF. CDR3 coding DNA: TGTGCCAGCAGCCCAGGGACGGGTAGCGATCAGCCCCAGCATTTT.

This clonotype appeared a few times. The CDR3 spells CASSEWGTGRGYTF. The CDR3 coding sequence is TGTGCCAGCAGTGAATGGGGAACGGGAAGAGGCTACACCTTC. The V and J genes are TRBV25-1 and TRBJ1-2; D uncertain. The CDR3 consists of 14 residues. V was pared by 1 base and J by 8 bases, with 14 bases between. Germline V CDR1 and CDR2: MGHDK, SYGVNS.

The rearrangement uses TRBV5-1 and TRBJ1-2; TRBD1 agrees at 9 bases. The CDR3 totals 15 residues. CDR1 and CDR2 (germline): SGHRS, YFSETQ. V was clipped by 4 bases and J by 6 bases; unmatched bases: 10. CDR3 sequence reads: CASSRDTTGGDGYTF. For the CDR3, the DNA is TGCGCCAGCAGCCGTGATACTACAGGGGGCGATGGCTACACCTTC. The variable domain in full, completed from reference TRBV5-1 and TRBJ1-2, reads KAGVTQTPRYLIKTRGQQVTLSCSPISGHRSVSWYQQTPGQGLQFLFEYFSETQRNKGNFPGRFSGRQFSNSRSEMNVSTLELGDSALYLCASSRDTTGGDGYTFGSGTRLTVV.